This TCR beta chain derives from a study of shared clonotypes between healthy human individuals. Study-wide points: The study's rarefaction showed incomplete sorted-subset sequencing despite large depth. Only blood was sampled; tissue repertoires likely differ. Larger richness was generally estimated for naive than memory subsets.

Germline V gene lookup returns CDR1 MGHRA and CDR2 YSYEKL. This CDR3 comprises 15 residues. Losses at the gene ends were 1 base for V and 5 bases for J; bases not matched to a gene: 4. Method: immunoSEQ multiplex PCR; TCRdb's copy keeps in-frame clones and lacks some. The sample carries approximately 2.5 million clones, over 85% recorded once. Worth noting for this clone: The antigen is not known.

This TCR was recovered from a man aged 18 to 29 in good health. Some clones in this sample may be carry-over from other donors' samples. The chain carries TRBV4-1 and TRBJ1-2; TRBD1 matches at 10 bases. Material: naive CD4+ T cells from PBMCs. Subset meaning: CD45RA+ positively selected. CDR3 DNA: TGCGCCAGCAGCCAAGGGGCGGGACAGGGGTATGGCTACACCTTC. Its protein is CASSQGAGQGYGYTF.